This TCR beta chain was identified during a study of blood T cell repertoires in COVID-19 (dated by TCRdb to the early 2020s). With regard to the full study: Samples covering the acute and convalescent phases of COVID-19 were provided by collaborators in the United States, Italy and Spain. The material from the prospective study consisted of cDNA or gDNA derived from T cells, B-cell-depleted T cells, or PBMCs. Subjects who had been exposed to COVID-19, were actively infected with it, or had recovered from it provided the deeply sampled blood TCRbeta repertoires that made up the dataset. The repertoires were released in a freely available public database meant as a resource for research on the immune response to SARS-CoV-2. The samples were drawn from two sources: the first 160 participants of the ongoing ImmuneRACE study, and 1,200 or so subjects contributed by 6 global collaborators. The sample metadata nearly always contained a de-identified subject ID, COVID-19 status, age in years and sex. HLA class I and class II types, where available, came from metadata supplied by the sample provider rather than from assay-based typing.

In Seattle, one collaborating source enrolled patients while the infection was active and tracked those patients longitudinally over the course of disease. Each collaborating institution followed its own protocols to collect whole blood in K2EDTA tubes. Collaborator samples were shipped for TCRbeta analysis as frozen whole blood, isolated PBMCs, or DNA extracted from either sample type. Results and caveats for the whole study, not just this receptor: Clinical and demographic metadata were provided uncurated, with the amount varying by source and participant.

About this clone itself: Its antigen has not been determined. Base qualities are not provided; no much larger clone lies one nucleotide away.

Trimming removed 7 bases from V and 6 bases from J; the gene matches leave 6 bases unexplained. The germline V gene (reference sequence) specifies SEHNR as CDR1 and FQNEAQ as CDR2. The CDR3 spans 14 residues, from the cysteine through the phenylalanine. Only the CDR3 region is kept as DNA, spanning 42 bases read in frame from base 1. TCRbeta CDR3 regions were amplified from genomic DNA using the immunoSEQ Assay, a bias-controlled multiplex PCR. Processing in the source paper ran as follows. Nucleated cell counts per sample were estimated from amplification of reference gene primers within the assay. Sequence reads were collapsed and filtered to measure the absolute abundance of every unique TCRbeta CDR3 rearrangement. For each sample, productive Simpson clonality was calculated by taking the square root of Simpson's diversity index across productive rearrangements. Held by TCRdb, this immuneACCESS table contains in-frame sequences only and omits some clones. Under half of the omission traces to an unresolved V gene where checked; the cause of the rest is unknown. V and J calls plus clone size are reproduced from that table; the DNA served to infer D and trimming. This sample comprises hundreds of thousands of clones, 70% to 90% of them detected only once. The ten largest clonotypes hold around 10% of the sample.

Specimen: peripheral blood. The source is a man aged 50 to 59 with COVID-19, enrolled during active disease. The chain joins TRBV7-9 to TRBJ1-3; TRBD1 agrees with 10 junctional bases. The nucleotide sequence is given as TGTGCCAGCACCAAGACAGGGGGCATAAACACCATATATTTT. Its coded protein is CASTKTGGINTIYF.